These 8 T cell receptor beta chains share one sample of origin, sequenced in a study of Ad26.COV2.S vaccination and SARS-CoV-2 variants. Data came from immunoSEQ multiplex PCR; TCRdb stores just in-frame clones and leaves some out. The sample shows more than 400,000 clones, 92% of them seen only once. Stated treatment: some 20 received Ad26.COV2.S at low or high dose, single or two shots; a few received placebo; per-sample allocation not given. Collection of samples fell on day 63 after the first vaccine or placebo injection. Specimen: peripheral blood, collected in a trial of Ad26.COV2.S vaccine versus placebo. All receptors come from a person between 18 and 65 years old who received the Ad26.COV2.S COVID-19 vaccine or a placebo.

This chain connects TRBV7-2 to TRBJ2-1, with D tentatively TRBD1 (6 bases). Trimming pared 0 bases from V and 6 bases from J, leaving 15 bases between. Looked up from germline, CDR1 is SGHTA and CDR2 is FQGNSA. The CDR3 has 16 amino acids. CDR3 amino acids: CASSLASGSGVNEQFF. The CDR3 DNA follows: TGTGCCAGCAGCTTAGCCAGCGGTTCAGGGGTCAATGAGCAGTTCTTC.

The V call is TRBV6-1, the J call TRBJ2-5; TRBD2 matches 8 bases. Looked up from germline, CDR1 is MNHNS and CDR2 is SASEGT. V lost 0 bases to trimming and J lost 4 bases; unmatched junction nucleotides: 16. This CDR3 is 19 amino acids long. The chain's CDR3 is CASSEARGGQVVGRETQYF. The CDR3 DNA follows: TGTGCCAGCAGTGAAGCCCGGGGGGGCCAGGTGGTCGGTAGAGAGACCCAGTACTTC.

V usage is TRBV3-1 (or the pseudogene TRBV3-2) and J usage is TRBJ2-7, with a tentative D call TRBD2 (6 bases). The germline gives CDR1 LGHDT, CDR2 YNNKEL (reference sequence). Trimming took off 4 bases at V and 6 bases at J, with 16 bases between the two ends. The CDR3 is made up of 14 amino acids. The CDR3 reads CASSLLGRFGEQYF. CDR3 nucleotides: TGTGCCAGCAGCCTTTTGGGGAGGTTTGGCGAGCAGTACTTC.

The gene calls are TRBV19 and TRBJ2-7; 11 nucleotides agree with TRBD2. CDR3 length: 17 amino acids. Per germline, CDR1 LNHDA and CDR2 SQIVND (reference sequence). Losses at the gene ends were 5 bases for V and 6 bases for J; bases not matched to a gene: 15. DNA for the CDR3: TGTGCCAGTAGTTTATCATATGGGACTAGCGGAAGGCGCGAGCAGTACTTC. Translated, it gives CASSLSYGTSGRREQYF.

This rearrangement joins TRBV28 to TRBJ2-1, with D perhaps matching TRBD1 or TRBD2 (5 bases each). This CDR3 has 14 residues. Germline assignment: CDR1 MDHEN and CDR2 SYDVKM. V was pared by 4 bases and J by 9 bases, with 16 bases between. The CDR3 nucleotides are TGTGCCAGCAGTTCCCGGGACCTCACCGGTGAGCAGTTCTTC. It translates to CASSSRDLTGEQFF.

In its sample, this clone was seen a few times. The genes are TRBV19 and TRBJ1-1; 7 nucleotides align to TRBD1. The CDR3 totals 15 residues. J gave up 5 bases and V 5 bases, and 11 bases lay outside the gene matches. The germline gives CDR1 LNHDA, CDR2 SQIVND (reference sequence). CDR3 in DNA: TGTGCCAGTAGTCCGATAACAGGGGCGCGTACTGAAGCTTTCTTT. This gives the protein CASSPITGARTEAFF. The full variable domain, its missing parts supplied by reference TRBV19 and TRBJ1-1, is DGGITQSPKYLFRKEGQNVTLSCEQNLNHDAMYWYRQDPGQGLRLIYYSQIVNDFQKGDIAEGYSVSREKKESFPLTVTSAQKNPTAFYLCASSPITGARTEAFFGQGTRLTVV.

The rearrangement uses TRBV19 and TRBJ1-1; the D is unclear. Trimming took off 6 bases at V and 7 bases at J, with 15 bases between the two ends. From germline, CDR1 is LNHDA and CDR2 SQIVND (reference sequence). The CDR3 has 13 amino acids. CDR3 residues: CASSWTDYDEAFF. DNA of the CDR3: TGTGCCAGTAGCTGGACGGATTATGATGAAGCTTTCTTT.

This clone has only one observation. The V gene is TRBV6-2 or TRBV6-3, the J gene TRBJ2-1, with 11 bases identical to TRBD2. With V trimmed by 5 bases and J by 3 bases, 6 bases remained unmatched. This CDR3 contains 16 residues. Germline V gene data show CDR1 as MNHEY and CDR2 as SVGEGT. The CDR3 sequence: CASSRPGTSGYNEQFF. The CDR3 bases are TGTGCCAGCAGTAGACCCGGGACTAGCGGCTACAATGAGCAGTTCTTC.